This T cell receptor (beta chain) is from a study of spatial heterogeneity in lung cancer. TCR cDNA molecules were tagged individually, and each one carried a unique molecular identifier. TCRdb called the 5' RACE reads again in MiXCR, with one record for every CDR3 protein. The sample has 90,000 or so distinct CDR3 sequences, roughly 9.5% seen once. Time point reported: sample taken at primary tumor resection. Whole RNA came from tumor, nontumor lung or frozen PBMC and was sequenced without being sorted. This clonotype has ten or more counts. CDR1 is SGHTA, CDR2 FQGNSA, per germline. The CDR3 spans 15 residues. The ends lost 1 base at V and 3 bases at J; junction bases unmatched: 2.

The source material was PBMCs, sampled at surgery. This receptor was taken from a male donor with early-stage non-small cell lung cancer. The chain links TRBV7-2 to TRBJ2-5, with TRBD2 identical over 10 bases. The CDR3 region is CASSLVAGGKETQYF. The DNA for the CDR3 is TGTGCCAGCAGCTTAGTAGCGGGGGGCAAAGAGACCCAGTACTTC.